This T cell receptor (beta chain) emerged from a study of cytomegalovirus exposure and HLA in healthy donors. The trim removed 1 base at V and 5 bases at J, leaving 5 bases unmatched. Germline CDR1 LNHNV, CDR2 YYDKDF (reference sequence). This CDR3 has 15 residues. Some clones are missing from TCRdb's copy, which holds only in-frame ones; the method was immunoSEQ multiplex PCR. The sample lists around 130,000 clones; more than 70% were seen once. This clone was recorded only once. This sequence joins TRBV15 and TRBJ1-5; 7 positions match TRBD1. This clonotype originated in a woman aged 25 to 45 in good health and CMV-seronegative. The sequencing sample was made of PBMCs. The CDR3 DNA reads as TGTGCCACCAGCAGAGCCGGGGACAGCGATCAGCCCCAGCATTTT. Translation gives CATSRAGDSDQPQHF.